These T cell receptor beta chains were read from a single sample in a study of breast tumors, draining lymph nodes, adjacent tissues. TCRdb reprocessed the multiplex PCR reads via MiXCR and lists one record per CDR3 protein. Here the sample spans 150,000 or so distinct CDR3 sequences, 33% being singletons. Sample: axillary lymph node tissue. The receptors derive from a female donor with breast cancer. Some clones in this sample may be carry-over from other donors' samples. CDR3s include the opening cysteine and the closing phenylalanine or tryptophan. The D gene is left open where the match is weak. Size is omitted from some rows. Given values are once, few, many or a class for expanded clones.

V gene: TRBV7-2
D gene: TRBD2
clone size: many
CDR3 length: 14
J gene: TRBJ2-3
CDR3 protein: CASSKGRAPDTQYF
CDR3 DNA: TGTGCCAGCAGCAAGGGGAGGGCCCCAGATACGCAGTATTTT

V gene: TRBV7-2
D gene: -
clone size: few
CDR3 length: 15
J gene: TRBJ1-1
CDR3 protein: CASNLWGVLNTEAFF
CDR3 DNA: TGTGCCAGCAATCTTTGGGGGGTGTTGAACACTGAAGCTTTCTTT

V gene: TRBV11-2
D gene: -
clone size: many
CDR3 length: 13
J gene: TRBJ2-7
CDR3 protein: CASSSPGMGEQYF
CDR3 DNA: TGTGCCAGCAGTTCACCTGGGATGGGCGAGCAGTACTTC

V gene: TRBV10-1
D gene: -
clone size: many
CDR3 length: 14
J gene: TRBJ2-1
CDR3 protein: CATPRDTSYNEQFF
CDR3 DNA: TGCGCCACCCCTCGGGACACCTCCTACAATGAGCAGTTCTTC

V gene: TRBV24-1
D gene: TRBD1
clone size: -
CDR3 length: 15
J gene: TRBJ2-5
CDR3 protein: CATSEGTGAQETQHF
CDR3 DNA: TGTGCCACCAGTGAGGGAACAGGGGCCCAAGAGACCCAGCACTTC

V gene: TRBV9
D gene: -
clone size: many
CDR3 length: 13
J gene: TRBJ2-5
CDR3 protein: CASSVEGWGAQYF
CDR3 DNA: TGTGCCAGCAGCGTCGAGGGGTGGGGGGCCCAGTACTTC

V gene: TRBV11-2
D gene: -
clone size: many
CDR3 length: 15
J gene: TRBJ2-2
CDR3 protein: CASSLGRGGTGELFF
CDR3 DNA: TGTGCCAGCAGCTTAGGCAGGGGCGGCACCGGGGAGCTGTTTTTT

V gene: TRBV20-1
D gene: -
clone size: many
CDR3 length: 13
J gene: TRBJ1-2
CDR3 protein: CSAKATTRYGYTF
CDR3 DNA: TGCAGTGCCAAGGCGACGACTCGCTATGGCTACACCTTC

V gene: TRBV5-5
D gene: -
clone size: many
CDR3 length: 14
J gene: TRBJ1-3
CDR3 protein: CASSWGTAGNTIYF
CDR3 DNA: TGTGCCAGCAGCTGGGGGACCGCTGGAAACACCATATATTTT

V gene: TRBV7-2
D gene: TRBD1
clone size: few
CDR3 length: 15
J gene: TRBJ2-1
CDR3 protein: CASMPLGQAYNEQLF
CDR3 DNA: TGTGCCAGCATGCCCCTCGGACAGGCTTACAATGAGCAGCTCTTC

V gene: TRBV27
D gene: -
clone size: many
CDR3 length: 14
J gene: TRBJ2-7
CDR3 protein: CASSLTPGRDEQYF
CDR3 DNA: TGTGCCAGCAGTTTAACACCGGGCCGCGATGAGCAGTACTTC

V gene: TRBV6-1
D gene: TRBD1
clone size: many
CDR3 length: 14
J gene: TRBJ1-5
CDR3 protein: CASRGTGGDQPQHF
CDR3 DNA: TGTGCCAGCAGGGGGACAGGGGGGGACCAGCCCCAGCATTTT

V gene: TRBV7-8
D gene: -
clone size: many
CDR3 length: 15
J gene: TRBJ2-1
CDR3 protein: CASSPRGATYNEQFF
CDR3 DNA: TGTGCCAGCAGCCCGAGGGGGGCGACCTACAATGAGCAGTTCTTC

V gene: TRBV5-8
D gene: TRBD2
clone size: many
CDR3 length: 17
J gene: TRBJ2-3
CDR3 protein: CASSLGPAGASTDTQYF
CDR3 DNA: TGTGCCAGCAGCTTGGGGCCCGCGGGAGCTAGCACAGATACGCAGTATTTT

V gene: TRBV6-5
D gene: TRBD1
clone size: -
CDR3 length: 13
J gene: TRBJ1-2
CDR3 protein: CASSRAGTGVYTF
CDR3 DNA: TGTGCCAGCAGCCGCGCCGGGACAGGGGTCTACACCTTC

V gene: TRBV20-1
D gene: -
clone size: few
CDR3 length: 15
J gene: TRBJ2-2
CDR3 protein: CSAREHRGGAGELFF
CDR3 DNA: TGCAGCGCTAGAGAACATAGAGGGGGTGCCGGGGAGCTGTTTTTT

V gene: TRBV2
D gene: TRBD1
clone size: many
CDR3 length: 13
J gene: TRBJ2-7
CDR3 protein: CARGTGASGEQYF
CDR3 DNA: TGTGCCAGAGGGACAGGGGCCTCGGGAGAGCAGTACTTC

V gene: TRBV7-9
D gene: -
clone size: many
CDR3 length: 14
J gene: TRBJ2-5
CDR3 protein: CASSFPGSGETQYF
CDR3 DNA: TGTGCCAGCAGCTTTCCGGGCAGTGGAGAGACCCAGTACTTC

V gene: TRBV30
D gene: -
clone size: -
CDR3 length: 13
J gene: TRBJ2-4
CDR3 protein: CAWSPGAKNIQYF
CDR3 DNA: TGTGCCTGGAGTCCCGGGGCCAAAAACATTCAGTACTTC

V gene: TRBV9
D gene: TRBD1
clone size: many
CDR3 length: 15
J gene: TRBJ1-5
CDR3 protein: CASSPGTGGIEPQHF
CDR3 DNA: TGTGCCAGCAGCCCCGGGACAGGGGGGATCGAGCCCCAGCATTTT

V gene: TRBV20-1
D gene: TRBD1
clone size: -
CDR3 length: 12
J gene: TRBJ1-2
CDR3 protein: CSARQGADGYTF
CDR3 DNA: TGCAGTGCTAGACAGGGGGCGGACGGCTACACCTTC

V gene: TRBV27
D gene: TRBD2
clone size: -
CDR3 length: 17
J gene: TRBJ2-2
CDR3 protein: CASSPGLAGGRTGELFF
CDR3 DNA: TGTGCCAGCTCGCCGGGACTAGCGGGGGGGCGGACCGGGGAGCTGTTTTTT

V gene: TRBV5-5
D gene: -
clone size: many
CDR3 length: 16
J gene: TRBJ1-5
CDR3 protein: CASSLGAGAGNQPQHF
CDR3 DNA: TGTGCCAGCAGCTTGGGGGCGGGAGCCGGCAATCAGCCCCAGCATTTT

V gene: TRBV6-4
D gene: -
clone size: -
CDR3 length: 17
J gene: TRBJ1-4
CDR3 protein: CASSDSTGRTLNEKLFF
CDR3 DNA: TGTGCCAGCAGTGACTCGACGGGGAGGACCCTTAATGAAAAACTGTTTTTT

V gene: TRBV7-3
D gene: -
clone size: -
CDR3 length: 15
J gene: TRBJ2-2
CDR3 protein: CASSSSARGTGELFF
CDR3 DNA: TGTGCCAGCAGCTCGTCCGCCCGAGGCACCGGGGAGCTGTTTTTT

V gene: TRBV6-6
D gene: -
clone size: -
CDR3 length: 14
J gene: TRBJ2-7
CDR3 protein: CASSSHGGFYEQYF
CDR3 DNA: TGTGCCAGCAGTTCCCATGGCGGGTTCTACGAGCAGTACTTC

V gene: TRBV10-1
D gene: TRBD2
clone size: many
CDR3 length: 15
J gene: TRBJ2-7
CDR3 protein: CASSGSGLAIHEQYF
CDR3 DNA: TGCGCCAGCAGTGGTTCGGGACTAGCAATCCACGAGCAGTACTTC

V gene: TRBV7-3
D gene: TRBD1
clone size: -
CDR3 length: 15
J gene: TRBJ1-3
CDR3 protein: CASSLPTGGGNTIYF
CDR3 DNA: TGTGCCAGCAGCTTGCCGACAGGGGGTGGAAACACCATATATTTT

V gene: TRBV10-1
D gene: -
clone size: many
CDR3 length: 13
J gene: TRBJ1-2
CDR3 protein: CASSESASYGYTF
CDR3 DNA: TGCGCCAGCAGTGAGTCGGCTAGCTATGGCTACACCTTC

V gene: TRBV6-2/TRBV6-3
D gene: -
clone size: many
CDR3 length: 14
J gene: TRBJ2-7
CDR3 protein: CASITGSIPNEQYF
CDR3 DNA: TGTGCCAGCATCACAGGCTCCATCCCTAACGAGCAGTACTTC

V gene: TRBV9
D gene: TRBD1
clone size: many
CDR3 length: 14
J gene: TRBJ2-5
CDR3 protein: CASSVGTGVETQSF
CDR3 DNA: TGTGCCAGCAGCGTTGGGACAGGGGTGGAGACCCAGTCCTTC

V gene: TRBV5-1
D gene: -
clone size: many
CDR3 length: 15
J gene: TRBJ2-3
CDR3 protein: CASSLGLDLTDTQYF
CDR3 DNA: TGCGCCAGCAGCTTGGGGCTGGATCTCACAGATACGCAGTATTTT

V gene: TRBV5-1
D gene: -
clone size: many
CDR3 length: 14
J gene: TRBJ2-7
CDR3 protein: CASPTGGGLGEQYF
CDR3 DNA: TGCGCCAGCCCCACCGGGGGTGGGTTGGGCGAGCAGTACTTC